The rows below give T cell receptor beta chains drawn from one sample of a study of blood T cell repertoires in COVID-19. The assay was immunoSEQ multiplex PCR, and TCRdb's table has in-frame clones only and misses some. The sample includes approximately 200,000 clones, more than 75% of them seen just once. The sequencing sample was made of peripheral blood. The source of these receptors is a man aged 35-49 years with active or convalescent COVID-19. Each CDR3 is given with its conserved first and last residue. A D gene is named only where the DNA matches it firmly. Size values are once, few and many counts, or a class for expanded clones, and some rows have none.

j_gene	d_gene	abundance	v_gene	CDR3aa	CDR3nt
TRBJ2-5	-	-	TRBV27	CASSPLDSITQETQYF	TGTGCCAGCAGTCCCCTCGACAGCATTACTCAAGAGACCCAGTACTTC
TRBJ2-7	-	-	TRBV14	CASSQGRAYEQYF	TGTGCCAGCAGCCAAGGGAGGGCCTACGAGCAGTACTTC
TRBJ1-2	TRBD1	-	TRBV28	CASRPTGADYGYTF	TGTGCCAGCAGACCGACAGGGGCCGACTATGGCTACACCTTC
TRBJ1-2	-	once	TRBV18	CASSPYLGTQPSNYGYTF	TGTGCCAGCTCACCGTACCTAGGGACACAACCATCTAACTATGGCTACACCTTC
TRBJ1-2	TRBD1	-	TRBV24-1	CATSDPRDSFGYTF	TGTGCCACCAGTGATCCTCGGGACAGCTTTGGCTACACCTTC
TRBJ2-2	TRBD1	-	TRBV27	CASSLGTAVGELFF	TGTGCCAGCAGTTTAGGGACAGCTGTCGGGGAGCTGTTTTTT
TRBJ2-7	TRBD1	-	TRBV6-5	CASRFTGTGAYEQYF	TGTGCCAGCAGGTTTACCGGGACAGGAGCCTACGAGCAGTACTTC
TRBJ1-2	-	-	TRBV3-1/TRBV3-2	CASSQDRRGGSDGYTF	TGTGCCAGCAGCCAAGATAGAAGGGGAGGTTCGGATGGCTACACCTTC
TRBJ1-6	TRBD1	-	TRBV28	CASSKGGIASYNSPLHF	TGTGCCAGCAGTAAAGGGGGCATCGCCTCCTATAATTCACCCCTCCACTTT
TRBJ1-2	TRBD1	-	TRBV5-1	CASSFGGQGSDGYTF	TGCGCCAGCAGCTTCGGGGGACAGGGGTCGGATGGCTACACCTTC
TRBJ1-2	-	-	TRBV10-1	CAGGGGQPLSNYGYTF	TGCGCCGGGGGCGGAGGACAACCATTATCTAACTATGGCTACACCTTC
TRBJ1-3	-	-	TRBV27	CASSSPGNTIYF	TGTGCCAGCTCCAGTCCTGGAAACACCATATATTTT
TRBJ1-1	-	-	TRBV29-1	CSVGGGTEAFF	TGCAGCGTTGGAGGGGGCACTGAAGCTTTCTTT
TRBJ2-2	TRBD2	-	TRBV7-6	CASSRERGRRTGELFF	TGTGCCAGCAGCCGGGAGCGGGGGCGCCGGACCGGGGAGCTGTTTTTT
TRBJ1-1	-	-	TRBV5-4	CASSFSGVETEAFF	TGTGCCAGCAGCTTTTCGGGTGTGGAGACTGAAGCTTTCTTT
TRBJ1-5	TRBD1	-	TRBV15	CATSRDNRGGQPQHF	TGTGCCACCAGCAGAGATAACAGGGGTGGTCAGCCCCAGCATTTT
TRBJ1-6	TRBD1	-	TRBV28	CASARSGGQGVFSSYNSPLHF	TGTGCCAGCGCTCGGTCTGGCGGGCAGGGGGTTTTTAGCTCCTATAATTCACCCCTCCACTTT
TRBJ2-1	-	-	TRBV27	CASSLHRYNEQFF	TGTGCCAGCAGTCTCCATCGGTACAATGAGCAGTTCTTC
TRBJ1-5	TRBD1	-	TRBV2	CASGETGINQPQHF	TGTGCCAGCGGGGAGACAGGGATTAATCAGCCCCAGCATTTT
TRBJ2-7	-	-	TRBV19	CASSPGLTNYEQYF	TGTGCCAGTAGTCCGGGACTTACAAACTACGAGCAGTACTTC
TRBJ1-3	TRBD1	-	TRBV29-1	CSAETGTGGYSPGNTIYF	TGCAGCGCTGAAACCGGGACAGGGGGATACTCTCCTGGAAACACCATATATTTT
TRBJ2-2	-	-	TRBV28	CASHRPRLNTGELFF	TGTGCCTCGCACAGGCCCCGTTTGAACACCGGGGAGCTGTTTTTT
TRBJ2-3	-	-	TRBV5-4	CASSRGPGDRNTDTQYF	TGTGCCAGCAGCCGGGGCCCGGGGGACCGAAACACAGATACGCAGTATTTT
TRBJ1-1	TRBD1	-	TRBV5-4	CASSPTGWLDTEAFF	TGTGCCAGCAGCCCGACAGGGTGGTTGGACACTGAAGCTTTCTTT
TRBJ2-3	-	-	TRBV6-1	CASSENSYTDTQYF	TGTGCCAGCAGTGAAAACAGTTACACAGATACGCAGTATTTT
TRBJ2-1	TRBD1	-	TRBV9	CASSAAGTGHNEQFF	TGTGCCAGCAGCGCCGCCGGGACAGGGCACAATGAGCAGTTCTTC
TRBJ2-1	TRBD2	-	TRBV7-8	CASSFFRTSGLSYNEQFF	TGTGCCAGCAGCTTTTTTCGGACTAGCGGGCTCTCCTACAATGAGCAGTTCTTC
TRBJ1-6	TRBD1	-	TRBV7-8	CASSLRGDRSNSPLHF	TGTGCCAGCAGCTTACGTGGGGACAGGTCCAATTCACCCCTCCACTTT
TRBJ1-1	-	-	TRBV11-2	CASTHLRTANTEAFF	TGTGCCAGCACCCACCTCCGGACAGCTAACACTGAAGCTTTCTTT
TRBJ1-1	-	once	TRBV3-1/TRBV3-2	CASSQGQGTEAFF	TGTGCCAGCAGCCAAGGGCAGGGTACTGAAGCTTTCTTT
TRBJ2-1	TRBD2	-	TRBV11-2	CASSLAVWAGGKEQFF	TGTGCCAGCAGCTTAGCGGTCTGGGCGGGAGGGAAGGAGCAGTTCTTC